This T cell receptor (beta chain) was retrieved from a study of OX40 agonist ivuxolimab in advanced cancers. This CDR3 has 11 amino acids. V was cut by 3 bases and J by 5 bases, with 7 bases left in between. Per germline, CDR1 SQVTM and CDR2 ANQGSEA. Sequencing used immunoSEQ multiplex PCR; TCRdb keeps in-frame clones, though not all of them. The table includes tens of thousands of clones, 85% detected once. This receptor was identified in an adult with an advanced solid tumor such as melanoma, head and neck, liver or kidney cancer. The chain uses TRBV29-1 and TRBJ1-2; D is undetermined. This sample comprised CD4+ or CD8+ T cells sorted from blood, obtained in a trial of the OX40 agonist ivuxolimab. The CDR3 region is CSVDESYGYTF. CDR3 nucleotides: TGCAGCGTTGATGAATCATATGGCTACACCTTC.